The 4 T cell receptor beta chains reported below all come from one sample, sequenced in a study of identical twins. TCRdb analysed the 5' RACE reads with MiXCR anew, one entry per CDR3 protein. The sample has hundreds of thousands of distinct CDR3 sequences; around 24% are singletons. The same sample was also studied in work on T cells expressing NK-cell markers.

The sample comprised CD4+ T cells sorted from blood. The receptors were sampled from a woman in her late teens or twenties in good health.

As for this clonotype: The conserved closing phenylalanine or tryptophan is absent in this CDR3, likely reflecting a read error. The CDR3 sequence: CASSTEGDTQYI. The CDR3 DNA is TGCGCCAGCAGCACCGAAGGGGATACGCAGTATATT. This sequence joins TRBV5-1 and TRBJ2-3; D uncertain. Germline V gene lookup returns CDR1 SGHRS and CDR2 YFSETQ. V was trimmed by 4 bases and J by 6 bases, leaving 9 bases between them. This CDR3 spans 12 amino acids.

This clonotype was counted a single time. The rearrangement joins TRBV20-1 to TRBJ2-6, with D unclear. CDR1 DFQATT and CDR2 SNEGSKA come from the germline V gene (reference sequence). V shed 5 bases and J shed 0 bases, with 8 bases lying between them. The CDR3 extends over 14 amino acids. CDR3: CSALRRSGANVLTF. The DNA of the CDR3 is TGCAGTGCTCTGCGGCGCTCTGGGGCCAACGTCCTGACTTTC.

This clonotype was seen only a few times. The chain uses TRBV7-3 and TRBJ2-1; D gene unclear. CDR1 and CDR2 from the germline V gene are SGHTA and FQGTGA. The CDR3 extends over 15 amino acids. V was pared by 4 bases and J by 0 bases, with 10 bases between. CDR3 in amino acids: CASSYSGLSYNEQFF. The CDR3 nucleotides are TGTGCCAGCAGCTACTCGGGCCTCTCCTACAATGAGCAGTTCTTC.

In its sample, this clonotype was seen many times. The chain couples TRBV12-3 or TRBV12-4 to TRBJ2-1; D tentatively reads TRBD1 or TRBD2 (5 bases each). With 7 bases removed from V and 9 bases from J, the gap between germline ends came to 10 bases. The CDR3 is 11 residues long. CDR3 DNA: TGTGCCAGCATCATTGGGGGTGAGCAGTTCTTC. Translating it yields CASIIGGEQFF.